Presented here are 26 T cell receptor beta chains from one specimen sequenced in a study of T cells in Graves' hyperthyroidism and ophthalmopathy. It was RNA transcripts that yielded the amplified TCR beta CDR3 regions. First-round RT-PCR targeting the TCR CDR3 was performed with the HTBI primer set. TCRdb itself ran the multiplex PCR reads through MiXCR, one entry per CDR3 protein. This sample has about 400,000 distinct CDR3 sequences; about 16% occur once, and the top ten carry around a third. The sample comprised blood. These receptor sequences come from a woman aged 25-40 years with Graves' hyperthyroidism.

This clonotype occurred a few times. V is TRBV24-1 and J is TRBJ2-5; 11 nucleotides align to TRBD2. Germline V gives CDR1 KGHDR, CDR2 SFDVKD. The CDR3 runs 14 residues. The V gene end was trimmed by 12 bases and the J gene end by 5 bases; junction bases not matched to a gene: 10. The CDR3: CAPATSGVEETQYF. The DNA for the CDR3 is TGTGCCCCCGCGACTAGCGGGGTAGAGGAGACCCAGTACTTC.

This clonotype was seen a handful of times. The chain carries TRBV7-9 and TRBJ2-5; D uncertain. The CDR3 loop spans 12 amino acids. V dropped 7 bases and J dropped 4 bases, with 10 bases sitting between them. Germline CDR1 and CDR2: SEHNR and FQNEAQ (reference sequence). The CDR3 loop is CASTPAGETQYF. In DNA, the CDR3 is TGTGCCAGCACCCCAGCCGGAGAGACCCAGTACTTC.

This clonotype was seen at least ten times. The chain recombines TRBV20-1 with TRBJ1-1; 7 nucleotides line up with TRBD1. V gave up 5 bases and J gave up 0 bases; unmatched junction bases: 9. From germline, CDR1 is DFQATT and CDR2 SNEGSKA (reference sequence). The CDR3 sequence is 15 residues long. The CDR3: CSAWDSRTMNTEAFF. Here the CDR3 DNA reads TGCAGTGCTTGGGACAGCCGAACAATGAACACTGAAGCTTTCTTT.

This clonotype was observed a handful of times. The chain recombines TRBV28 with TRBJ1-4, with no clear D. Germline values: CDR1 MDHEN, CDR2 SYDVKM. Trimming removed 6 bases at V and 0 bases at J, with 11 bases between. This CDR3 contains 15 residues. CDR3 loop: CASSQTDATNEKLFF. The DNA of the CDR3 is TGTGCCAGCAGCCAAACAGACGCAACTAATGAAAAACTGTTTTTT. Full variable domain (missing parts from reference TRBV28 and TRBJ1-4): DVKVTQSSRYLVKRTGEKVFLECVQDMDHENMFWYRQDPGLGLRLIYFSYDVKMKEKGDIPEGYSVSREKKERFSLILESASTNQTSMYLCASSQTDATNEKLFFGSGTQLSVL.

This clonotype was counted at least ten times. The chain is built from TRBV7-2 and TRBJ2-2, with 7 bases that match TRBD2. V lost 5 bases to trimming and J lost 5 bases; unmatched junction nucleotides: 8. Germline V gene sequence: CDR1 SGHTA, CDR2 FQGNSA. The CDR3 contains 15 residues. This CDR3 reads CASSMGRAGTGELFF. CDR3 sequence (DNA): TGTGCCAGCAGCATGGGGCGAGCGGGGACCGGGGAGCTGTTTTTT. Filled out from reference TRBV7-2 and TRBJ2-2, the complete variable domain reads GAGVSQSPSNKVTEKGKDVELRCDPISGHTALYWYRQSLGQGLEFLIYFQGNSAPDKSGLPSDRFSAERTGGSVSTLTIQRTQQEDSAVYLCASSMGRAGTGELFFGEGSRLTVL.

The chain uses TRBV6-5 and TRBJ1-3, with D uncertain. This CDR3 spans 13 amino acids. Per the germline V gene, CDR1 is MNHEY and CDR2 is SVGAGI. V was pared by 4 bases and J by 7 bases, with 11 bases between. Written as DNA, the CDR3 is TGTGCCAGCAGTTCTATGGATGGGAACACCATATATTTT. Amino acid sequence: CASSSMDGNTIYF.

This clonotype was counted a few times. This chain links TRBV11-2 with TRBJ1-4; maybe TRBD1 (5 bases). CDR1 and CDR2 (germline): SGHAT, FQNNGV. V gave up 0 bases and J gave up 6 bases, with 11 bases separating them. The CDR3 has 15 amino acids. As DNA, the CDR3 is TGTGCCAGCAGCTTAGAGGGGCGGGGAGATGAAAAACTGTTTTTT. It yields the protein CASSLEGRGDEKLFF. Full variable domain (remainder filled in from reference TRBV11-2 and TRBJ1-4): EAGVAQSPRYKIIEKRQSVAFWCNPISGHATLYWYQQILGQGPKLLIQFQNNGVVDDSQLPKDRFSAERLKGVDSTLKIQPAKLEDSAVYLCASSLEGRGDEKLFFGSGTQLSVL.

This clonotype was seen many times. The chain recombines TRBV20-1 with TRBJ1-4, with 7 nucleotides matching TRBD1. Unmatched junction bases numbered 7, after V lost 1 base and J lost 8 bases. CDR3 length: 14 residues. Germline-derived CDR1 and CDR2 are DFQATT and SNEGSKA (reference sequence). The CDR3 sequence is CSARAPGGWEKLFF. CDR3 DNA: TGCAGTGCTAGAGCGCCAGGGGGTTGGGAAAAACTGTTTTTT.

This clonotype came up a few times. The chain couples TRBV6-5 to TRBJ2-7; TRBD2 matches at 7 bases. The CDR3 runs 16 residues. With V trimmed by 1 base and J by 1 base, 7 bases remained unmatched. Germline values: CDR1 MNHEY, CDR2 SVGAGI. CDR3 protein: CASSYWASGYSYEQYF. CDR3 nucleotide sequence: TGTGCCAGCAGTTACTGGGCTAGCGGTTATTCCTACGAGCAGTACTTC.

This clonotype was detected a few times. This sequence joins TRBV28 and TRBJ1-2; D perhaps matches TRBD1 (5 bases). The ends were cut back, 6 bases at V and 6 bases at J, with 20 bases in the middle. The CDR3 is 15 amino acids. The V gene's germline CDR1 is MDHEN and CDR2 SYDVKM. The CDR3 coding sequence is TGTGCCAGCAGCCCCCTAGTGTGGGGCGGGGATGGCTACACCTTC. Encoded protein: CASSPLVWGGDGYTF.

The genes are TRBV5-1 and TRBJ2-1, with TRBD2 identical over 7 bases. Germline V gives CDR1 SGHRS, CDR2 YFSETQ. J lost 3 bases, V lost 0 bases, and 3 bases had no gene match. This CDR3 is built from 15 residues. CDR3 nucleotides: TGCGCCAGCAGCTTGGAAAGCGGGGACTACAATGAGCAGTTCTTC. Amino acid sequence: CASSLESGDYNEQFF.

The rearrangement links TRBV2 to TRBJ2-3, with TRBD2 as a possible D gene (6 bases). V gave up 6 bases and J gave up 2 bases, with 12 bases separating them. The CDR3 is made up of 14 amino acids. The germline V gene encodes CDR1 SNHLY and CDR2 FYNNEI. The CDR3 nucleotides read TGTGCCAGCAGGGCGACTAGACTCACAGATACGCAGTATTTT. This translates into CASRATRLTDTQYF.

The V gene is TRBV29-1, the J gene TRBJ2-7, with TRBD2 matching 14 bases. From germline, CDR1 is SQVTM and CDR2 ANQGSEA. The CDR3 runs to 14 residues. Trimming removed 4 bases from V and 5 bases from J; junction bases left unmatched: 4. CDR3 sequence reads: CSVVGLAGGNEQYF. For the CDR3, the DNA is TGCAGCGTTGTAGGACTAGCGGGAGGAAACGAGCAGTACTTC.

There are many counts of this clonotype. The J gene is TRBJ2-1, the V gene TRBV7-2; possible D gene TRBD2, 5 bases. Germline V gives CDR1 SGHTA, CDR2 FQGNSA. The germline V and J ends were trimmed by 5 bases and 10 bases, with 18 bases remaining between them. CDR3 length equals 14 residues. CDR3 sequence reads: CASSQIQVPGEQFF. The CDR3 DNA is TGTGCCAGCAGCCAAATTCAGGTCCCGGGGGAGCAGTTCTTC.

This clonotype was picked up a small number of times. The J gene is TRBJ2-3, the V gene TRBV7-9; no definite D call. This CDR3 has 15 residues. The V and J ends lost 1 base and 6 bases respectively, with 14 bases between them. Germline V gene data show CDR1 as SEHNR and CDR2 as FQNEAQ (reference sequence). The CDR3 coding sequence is TGTGCCAGCAGCTTAGATGTTTTGCCGGGCGATACGCAGTATTTT. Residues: CASSLDVLPGDTQYF.

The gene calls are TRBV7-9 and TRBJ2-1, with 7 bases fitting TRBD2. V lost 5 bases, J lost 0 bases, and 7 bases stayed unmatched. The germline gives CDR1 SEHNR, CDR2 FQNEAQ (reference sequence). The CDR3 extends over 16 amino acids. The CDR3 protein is CASSPTSVSSYNEQFF. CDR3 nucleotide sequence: TGTGCCAGCAGCCCCACTAGCGTGAGCTCCTACAATGAGCAGTTCTTC.

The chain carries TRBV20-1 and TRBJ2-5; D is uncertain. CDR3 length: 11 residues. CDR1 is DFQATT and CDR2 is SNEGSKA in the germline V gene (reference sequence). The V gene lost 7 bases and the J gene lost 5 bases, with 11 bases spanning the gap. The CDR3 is CSVPLGETQYF. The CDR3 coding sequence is TGCAGTGTTCCCCTAGGGGAGACCCAGTACTTC.

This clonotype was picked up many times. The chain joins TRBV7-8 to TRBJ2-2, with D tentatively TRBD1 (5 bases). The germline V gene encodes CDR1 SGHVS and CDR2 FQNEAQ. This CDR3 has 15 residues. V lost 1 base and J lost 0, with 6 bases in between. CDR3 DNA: TGTGCCAGCAGCTTAGGACAGCCGAACACCGGGGAGCTGTTTTTT. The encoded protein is CASSLGQPNTGELFF.

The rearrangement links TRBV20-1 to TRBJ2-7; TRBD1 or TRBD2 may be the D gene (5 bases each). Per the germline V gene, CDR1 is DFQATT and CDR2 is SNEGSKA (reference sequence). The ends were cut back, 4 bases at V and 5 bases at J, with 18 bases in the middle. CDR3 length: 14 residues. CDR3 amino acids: CSAKTGTAPDEQYF. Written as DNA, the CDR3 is TGCAGTGCTAAAACCGGGACCGCTCCGGACGAGCAGTACTTC.

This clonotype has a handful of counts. The CDR3 loop reads CSALTGLNTEAFF. The CDR3 DNA reads TGCAGCGCCCTGACAGGATTAAACACTGAAGCTTTCTTT. This chain uses TRBV29-1 with TRBJ1-1; a possible D gene is TRBD1 (6 bases). The V and J ends lost 7 bases and 2 bases respectively, with 14 bases between them. There are 13 residues in the CDR3. Germline V gene sequence: CDR1 SQVTM, CDR2 ANQGSEA.

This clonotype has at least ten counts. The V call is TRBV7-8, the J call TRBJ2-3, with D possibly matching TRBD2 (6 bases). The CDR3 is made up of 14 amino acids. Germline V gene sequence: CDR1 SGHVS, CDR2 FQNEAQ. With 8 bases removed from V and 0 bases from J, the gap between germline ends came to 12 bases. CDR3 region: CASRLTSSTDTQYF. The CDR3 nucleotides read TGTGCCAGCCGACTTACTAGCAGCACAGATACGCAGTATTTT.

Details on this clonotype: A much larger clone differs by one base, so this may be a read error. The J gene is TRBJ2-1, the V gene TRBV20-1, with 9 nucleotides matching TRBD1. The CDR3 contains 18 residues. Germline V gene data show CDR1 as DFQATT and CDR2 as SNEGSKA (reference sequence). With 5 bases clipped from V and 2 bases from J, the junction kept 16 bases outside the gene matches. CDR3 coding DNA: TGCAGTGCTCGACTCACAGGGGGCAAACTAAGTCCCTACAATGAGCAGTTCTTC. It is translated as CSARLTGGKLSPYNEQFF.

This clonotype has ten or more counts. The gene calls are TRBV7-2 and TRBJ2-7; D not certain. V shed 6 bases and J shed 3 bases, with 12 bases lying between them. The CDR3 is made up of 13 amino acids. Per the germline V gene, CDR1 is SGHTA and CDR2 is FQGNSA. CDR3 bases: TGTGCCAGCAGACTGACCCCTATCTACGAGCAGTACTTC. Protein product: CASRLTPIYEQYF.

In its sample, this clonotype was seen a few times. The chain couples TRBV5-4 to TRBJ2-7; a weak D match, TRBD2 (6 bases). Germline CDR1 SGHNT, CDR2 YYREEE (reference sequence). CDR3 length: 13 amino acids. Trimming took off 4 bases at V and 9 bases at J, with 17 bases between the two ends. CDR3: CASSPPGGKGQYF. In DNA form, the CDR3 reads TGTGCCAGCAGCCCCCCTGGGGGGAAGGGGCAGTACTTC.

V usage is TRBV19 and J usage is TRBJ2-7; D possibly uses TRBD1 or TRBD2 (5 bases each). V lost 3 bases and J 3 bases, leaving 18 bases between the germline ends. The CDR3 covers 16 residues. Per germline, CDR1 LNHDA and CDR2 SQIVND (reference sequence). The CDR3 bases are TGTGCCAGTAGTATGGGACCTCCGCGCGTGGGCTACGAGCAGTACTTC. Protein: CASSMGPPRVGYEQYF.

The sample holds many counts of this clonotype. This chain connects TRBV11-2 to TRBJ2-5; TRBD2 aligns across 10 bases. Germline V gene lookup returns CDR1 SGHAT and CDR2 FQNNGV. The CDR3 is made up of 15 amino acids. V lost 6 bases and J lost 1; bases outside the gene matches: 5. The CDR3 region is CASRLAGRPQETQYF. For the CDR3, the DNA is TGTGCCAGCAGACTAGCGGGAAGGCCCCAAGAGACCCAGTACTTC.